The 25 T cell receptor beta chains below come from one sample, sequenced in a study of blood T cell repertoires in COVID-19. This table comes from immunoSEQ multiplex PCR, and its TCRdb copy is limited to in-frame clones, with some not included. The profile shows about 160,000 clones, roughly 93% of them singletons. Sample: peripheral blood. The receptors derive from a man aged 18 to 30 with acute or convalescent COVID-19.

This sequence joins TRBV10-1 and TRBJ2-7; 7 bases map to TRBD1. This CDR3 is built from 14 residues. The J segment lost 7 bases and the V segment lost 5 bases, leaving 11 bases of the junction unmatched. CDR1 WNHNN and CDR2 SYGVQD come from the germline V gene (reference sequence). The CDR3 protein is CASSKGGVMGEQYF. The CDR3, as DNA: TGCGCCAGCAGTAAAGGGGGCGTTATGGGAGAGCAGTACTTC.

Details on this clone: The same CDR3 is also encoded by other DNA sequences in this sample. The chain couples TRBV30 to TRBJ2-7, with D possibly being TRBD2 (6 bases). Germline V gene data show CDR1 as GTSNPN and CDR2 as SVGIG (reference sequence). V lost 2 bases, J lost 2 bases, and 10 bases lay in between. The CDR3 sequence is 13 residues long. CDR3 coding DNA: TGTGCCTGGAGTCGGGACTCCCCCTACGAGCAGTACTTC. It encodes CAWSRDSPYEQYF. The full variable domain, rest sourced from reference TRBV30 and TRBJ2-7, is SQTIHQWPATLVQPVGSPLSLECTVEGTSNPNLYWYRQAAGRGLQLLFYSVGIGQISSEVPQNLSASRPQDRQFILSSKKLLLSDSGFYLCAWSRDSPYEQYFGPGTRLTVT.

This chain connects TRBV14 to TRBJ2-4, with a tentative D call TRBD1 (6 bases). This CDR3 has 14 residues. Germline V gives CDR1 SGHDN, CDR2 FVKESK. V lost 2 bases, J lost 7 bases, and 12 bases lay in between. The CDR3 nucleotides read TGTGCCAGCAGCCAAACAGGGAAGGGTAACATTCAGTACTTC. This translates into CASSQTGKGNIQYF.

The chain employs TRBV5-1 and TRBJ2-5, with D perhaps TRBD1 (5 bases). This CDR3 spans 16 amino acids. Germline assignment: CDR1 SGHRS and CDR2 YFSETQ. V was pared by 3 bases and J by 1 base, with 16 bases between. CDR3 nucleotide sequence: TGCGCCAGCAGCTGGCGAAAGGGGCTGGGCCAAGAGACCCAGTACTTC. Translation gives CASSWRKGLGQETQYF.

The chain couples TRBV18 to TRBJ1-1; 8 bases align to TRBD1. The CDR3 contains 15 residues. The germline gives CDR1 KGHSH, CDR2 LQKENI. With 5 bases clipped from V and 5 bases from J, the junction kept 10 bases outside the gene matches. This CDR3 is CASSLGQGARTEAFF. CDR3 in DNA: TGTGCCAGCTCATTGGGGCAGGGGGCGCGGACTGAAGCTTTCTTT.

This clone was seen just once. CDR3 DNA sequence: TGCGCCAGCAGGAGGGGGGACAGCTACAATGAGCAGTTCTTC. This codes for CASRRGDSYNEQFF. V gene TRBV10-2 combines with J gene TRBJ2-1; D perhaps matches TRBD1 (7 bases). The V end lost 6 bases, the J end lost 3 bases, and 12 bases lay between the germline ends. Germline CDR1 and CDR2: WSHSY and SAAADI. This CDR3 region has 14 residues.

V and J are TRBV24-1 and TRBJ2-3; D unresolved. CDR1 is KGHDR, CDR2 SFDVKD, per germline. Trimming shortened V by 8 bases and J by 2 bases, and 13 bases separated the two germline ends. This CDR3 has 14 residues. The CDR3 DNA is TGTGCCACCATCCGAGACTCAGACACAGATACGCAGTATTTT. It specifies CATIRDSDTDTQYF.

V and J are TRBV4-1 and TRBJ1-1; D unclear. The V gene's germline CDR1 is MGHRA and CDR2 YSYEKL. This CDR3 has 14 residues. V shed 4 bases and J shed 0 bases, with 9 bases lying between them. The CDR3 DNA sequence: TGCGCCAGCAGCCTTTTGGGAGTGAACACTGAAGCTTTCTTT. Translated: CASSLLGVNTEAFF.

The chain carries TRBV5-4 and TRBJ2-5; D perhaps matches TRBD1 (6 bases). CDR1 SGHNT and CDR2 YYREEE come from the germline V gene (reference sequence). With 5 bases removed from V and 3 bases from J, the gap between germline ends came to 11 bases. This CDR3 spans 13 amino acids. Written as DNA, the CDR3 is TGTGCCAGCAGTAGAAGACAGGAAGAGACCCAGTACTTC. The encoded protein is CASSRRQEETQYF.

The V gene is TRBV24-1, the J gene TRBJ2-3; D gene unclear. The CDR3 contains 16 residues. Between the trimmed V and J ends, which lost 3 bases and 0 bases, there was a span of 12 bases. CDR1 KGHDR and CDR2 SFDVKD come from the germline V gene. CDR3 coding DNA: TGTGCCACCAGTGATCCCCTAAGTTTCAGCACAGATACGCAGTATTTT. This encodes CATSDPLSFSTDTQYF.

This chain connects TRBV3-1 (or the pseudogene TRBV3-2) to TRBJ1-5; D gene uncertain. Germline CDR1 is LGHDT and CDR2 is YNNKEL (reference sequence). The V and J ends lost 4 bases and 4 bases respectively, with 11 bases between them. The CDR3 has 14 residues. This CDR3 is CASSLTRGNQPQHF. The CDR3 region has the DNA TGTGCCAGCAGCCTTACTAGAGGGAATCAGCCCCAGCATTTT.

The chain couples TRBV27 to TRBJ2-1, with 10 bases identical to TRBD2. Germline lookup yields CDR1 MNHEY and CDR2 SMNVEV (reference sequence). The CDR3 runs to 17 residues. Trimming at V came to 7 bases and at J to 4 bases, leaving 13 bases not matched to a gene. CDR3 loop: CASTSSGSTPFYNEQFF. In nucleotides, the CDR3 is TGTGCCAGCACCTCTAGCGGGAGTACCCCCTTTTACAATGAGCAGTTCTTC.

For the CDR3, the DNA is TGCGCCAGCAGCAAGGGACAGGGGGCAGGGACAGGTGAGCAGTTCTTC. Amino acid sequence: CASSKGQGAGTGEQFF. The chain links TRBV5-1 to TRBJ2-1, with TRBD1 identical over 12 bases. Losses at the gene ends were 4 bases for V and 9 bases for J; bases not matched to a gene: 11. This CDR3 comprises 16 residues. Germline lookup yields CDR1 SGHRS and CDR2 YFSETQ.

V is TRBV10-1 and J is TRBJ1-4, with 7 bases matching TRBD1. The length of the CDR3 is 14 residues. V lost 2 bases and J lost 6; bases outside the gene matches: 3. Germline V gives CDR1 WNHNN, CDR2 SYGVQD (reference sequence). CDR3 region: CASSEGTVDEKLFF. The CDR3 DNA is TGCGCCAGCAGTGAGGGGACAGTCGATGAAAAACTGTTTTTT.

This rearrangement joins TRBV30 to TRBJ1-6; TRBD1 agrees at 8 bases. The CDR3 has 14 amino acids. With V trimmed by 2 bases and J by 10 bases, 7 bases remained unmatched. Germline V gene lookup returns CDR1 GTSNPN and CDR2 SVGIG (reference sequence). CDR3 region: CAWSYDRGYSPLHF. The CDR3 DNA sequence: TGTGCCTGGAGTTACGACAGGGGTTACTCACCCCTCCACTTT.

The CDR3: CATSPTSGKFHEQFF. CDR3 nucleotide sequence: TGTGCCACCAGTCCGACTAGCGGGAAGTTCCATGAGCAGTTCTTC. This chain connects TRBV24-1 to TRBJ2-1, with 11 bases aligning to TRBD2. Germline CDR1 and CDR2: KGHDR and SFDVKD. There are 15 residues in the CDR3. After removal of 6 bases from V and 8 bases from J, the junction contained 8 bases not matched to a gene.

This clone has just a few counts. The chain carries TRBV7-2 and TRBJ1-1; 7 bases agree with TRBD1. Germline V gene sequence: CDR1 SGHTA, CDR2 FQGNSA. CDR3 length equals 14 residues. V was pared by 6 bases and J by 4 bases, with 8 bases of the junction left unmatched. CDR3 region: CASSRTGVGTEAFF. CDR3 sequence (DNA): TGTGCCAGCAGTCGCACAGGGGTAGGCACTGAAGCTTTCTTT.

The rearrangement uses TRBV18 and TRBJ1-2, with D possibly matching TRBD1 (6 bases). This CDR3 spans 14 amino acids. Germline V lookup: CDR1 KGHSH, CDR2 LQKENI. V was clipped by 3 bases and J by 3 bases, with 11 bases between them. The CDR3 is CASSPNRDDYGYTF. Here the CDR3 DNA reads TGTGCCAGCTCACCCAACAGGGATGACTATGGCTACACCTTC.

Of note for this clone: The sample has other DNA sequences that encode this CDR3 too. J is TRBJ1-3 and V is TRBV4-2; 7 bases are shared with TRBD1. CDR3 size: 15 residues. CDR1 and CDR2 (germline): LGHNA, YNFKEQ. Germline trimming cut 4 bases from V and 0 bases from J; bases unmatched to any gene: 3. In DNA, the CDR3 is TGTGCCAGCAGCCCAGGGGGGTCCTCTGGAAACACCATATATTTT. It encodes CASSPGGSSGNTIYF.

This clone was found a few times. CDR3 nucleotide sequence: TGTGCCAGCAGCGTCGGGGCCGGACTAGCGGGGCCTACCTACGAGCAGTACTTC. Protein: CASSVGAGLAGPTYEQYF. This chain joins TRBV9 and TRBJ2-7; 12 bases are a match to TRBD2. The CDR3 is 18 residues long. Germline lookup yields CDR1 SGDLS and CDR2 YYNGEE. Trimming at V came to 2 bases and at J to 2 bases, leaving 11 bases not matched to a gene.

The CDR3 loop reads CSVAGGTANEKLFF. CDR3 coding DNA: TGCAGCGTTGCGGGGGGGACAGCTAATGAAAAACTGTTTTTT. The chain combines TRBV29-1 with TRBJ1-4; 7 bases map to TRBD1. V was pared by 4 bases and J by 3 bases, with 5 bases of the junction left unmatched. From germline, CDR1 is SQVTM and CDR2 ANQGSEA. This CDR3 is 14 amino acids long.

This sequence joins TRBV7-2 and TRBJ1-2; 10 nucleotides align to TRBD1. CDR1 and CDR2 from the germline V gene are SGHTA and FQGNSA. This CDR3 contains 15 residues. The junction had 8 bases not matched to a gene; V was cut back by 3 bases and J by 7 bases. The CDR3 DNA reads as TGTGCCAGCAGCTTGGGACAGGGGACATTCGGTGGCTACACCTTC. It specifies CASSLGQGTFGGYTF.

The chain couples TRBV3-1 (or the pseudogene TRBV3-2) to TRBJ1-1; 11 nucleotides align to TRBD1. The CDR3 extends over 15 amino acids. The V segment lost 4 bases and the J segment 8 bases; nucleotides outside the gene matches: 9. Germline V gene lookup returns CDR1 LGHDT and CDR2 YNNKEL (reference sequence). CDR3 DNA: TGTGCCAGCAGCCGCCGGGACAGGGGGAAATTCGAAGCTTTCTTT. Its translation is CASSRRDRGKFEAFF.

This clone was detected only a few times. The chain links TRBV7-9 to TRBJ1-2; D is possibly TRBD1 (6 bases). The V end lost 3 bases, the J end lost 5 bases, and 16 bases lay between the germline ends. The CDR3 is 15 amino acids. The germline V gene encodes CDR1 SEHNR and CDR2 FQNEAQ (reference sequence). CDR3 amino acids: CASSLIHRDLYGYTF. The CDR3 coding sequence is TGTGCCAGCAGCTTGATCCACAGGGATCTTTATGGCTACACCTTC.

V is TRBV19 and J is TRBJ2-7, with 7 bases identical to TRBD1. This CDR3 has 14 residues. The germline V gene has CDR1 LNHDA and CDR2 SQIVND (reference sequence). V lost 4 bases, J lost 1 base, and 4 bases stayed unmatched. The CDR3 loop is CASSTPDRSYEQYF. CDR3 sequence (DNA): TGTGCCAGTAGTACTCCGGACAGGTCCTACGAGCAGTACTTC.